This TCR beta chain was obtained from a study of human T cells and chemical hapten exposure. TCRdb used MiXCR to reprocess the RACE reads, holding one entry per CDR3 protein. The sample yields 60,000 to 80,000 distinct CDR3 sequences, approximately 32% seen once. The CDR3 consists of 15 residues. With 6 bases clipped from V and 4 bases from J, the junction kept 8 bases outside the gene matches. Germline CDR1 is ENHRY and CDR2 is SYGVKD. Time point noted: patch test 1, 2 weeks after DPC sensitization. Treatment meaning: therapeutic diphenylcyclopropenone sensitization with weekly scalp DPC. The chain carries TRBV10-3 and TRBJ2-7; 11 bases are shared with TRBD2. The TCR was taken from a man in his forties with alopecia areata. Some clones in this sample may be carry-over from other donors' samples. The material sequenced was whole blood, taken in connection with sensitization to the hapten diphenylcyclopropenone (DPC). The CDR3 here is CAISPLLAGGYEQYF. The CDR3 DNA is TGTGCCATCAGCCCCCTCCTAGCGGGAGGATACGAGCAGTACTTC.